This is a list of T cell receptor beta chains from one sample in a study of blood T cell repertoires in COVID-19. Using immunoSEQ multiplex PCR, the repertoire was profiled, and TCRdb retains in-frame clones only, with some absent. Altogether about 58,000 clones are present, 90% being singletons, with the ten largest covering 13%. The specimen was peripheral blood. The receptor set was obtained from a man aged 60-69 years with active COVID-19. CDR3s include the opening cysteine and the closing phenylalanine or tryptophan. The D gene is left open where the match is weak. Not every row has a clone size; where given, it reads once, few, many or a size class.

>TRBV3-1/TRBV3-2|TRBJ2-7|TRBD1|-
CASSYRTGAYEQYF
TGTGCCAGCAGCTATAGGACAGGGGCCTACGAGCAGTACTTC
>TRBV30|TRBJ2-1|TRBD1|-
CALNRGSYNEQFF
TGTGCCTTGAACAGGGGCTCCTACAATGAGCAGTTCTTC
>TRBV12-3/TRBV12-4|TRBJ2-5|-|-
CASSFVAAETQYF
TGTGCCAGCAGTTTTGTAGCGGCGGAGACCCAGTACTTC
>TRBV7-8|TRBJ2-3|-|-
CASSLARLERGTQYF
TGTGCCAGCAGCTTAGCTCGACTAGAGCGAGGGACGCAGTATTTT
>TRBV7-2|TRBJ2-1|-|-
CASSFERVDNEQFF
TGTGCCAGCAGCTTCGAGCGGGTCGACAATGAGCAGTTCTTC
>TRBV7-9|TRBJ1-2|-|-
CAGTKGQSYGYTF
TGTGCCGGGACCAAGGGCCAGAGCTATGGCTACACCTTC
>TRBV7-2|TRBJ1-4|-|-
CASSLESGQTEKLFF
TGTGCCAGCAGCTTAGAATCAGGACAGACCGAAAAACTGTTTTTT
>TRBV7-6|TRBJ2-7|-|few
CASSLQASGSEQYF
TGTGCCAGCAGCTTACAGGCCTCAGGCTCCGAGCAGTACTTC
>TRBV10-3|TRBJ1-6|-|-
CAISDPDSPLHF
TGTGCCATCAGTGATCCCGATTCACCCCTCCACTTT
>TRBV30|TRBJ1-2|TRBD1|-
CASPGQVYGYTF
TGTGCCTCTCCGGGACAGGTTTATGGCTACACCTTC
>TRBV5-1|TRBJ2-1|-|-
CASSLEGGGPSSYNEQFF
TGCGCCAGCAGCTTGGAGGGCGGGGGCCCAAGCTCCTACAATGAGCAGTTCTTC
>TRBV5-1|TRBJ2-1|TRBD1|-
CASSRDRGGNEQFF
TGCGCCAGCAGCCGGGACAGGGGAGGCAATGAGCAGTTCTTC
>TRBV5-1|TRBJ1-2|TRBD1|-
CASSLEMQGAYGYTF
TGCGCCAGCAGCTTGGAGATGCAGGGGGCCTATGGCTACACCTTC